This T cell receptor beta chain comes out of a study of cytomegalovirus exposure and HLA in healthy donors. The PCR had 60 Vbeta and 13 Jbeta primers. Using immunoSEQ multiplex PCR, the repertoire was profiled, and TCRdb retains in-frame clones only, with some absent. The listing records under 150,000 clones. General observations from the study: An assumption of roughly uniform sequencing depth across donors underlay the presence/absence analyses.

For this clone: The antigen remains unidentified.

J lost 4 bases, V lost 0 bases, and 16 bases had no gene match. This CDR3 contains 19 residues. Germline V lookup: CDR1 SGHRS, CDR2 YFSETQ. Sequences were obtained from PBMCs. The clonotype comes from an older woman in good health and CMV-seronegative. The chain uses TRBV5-1 and TRBJ2-1; the match to TRBD2 covers 7 bases. The CDR3 is CASSLGLGGWLAVYNEQFF. In DNA, the CDR3 is TGCGCCAGCAGCTTGGGGCTGGGTGGATGGCTAGCGGTTTACAATGAGCAGTTCTTC.